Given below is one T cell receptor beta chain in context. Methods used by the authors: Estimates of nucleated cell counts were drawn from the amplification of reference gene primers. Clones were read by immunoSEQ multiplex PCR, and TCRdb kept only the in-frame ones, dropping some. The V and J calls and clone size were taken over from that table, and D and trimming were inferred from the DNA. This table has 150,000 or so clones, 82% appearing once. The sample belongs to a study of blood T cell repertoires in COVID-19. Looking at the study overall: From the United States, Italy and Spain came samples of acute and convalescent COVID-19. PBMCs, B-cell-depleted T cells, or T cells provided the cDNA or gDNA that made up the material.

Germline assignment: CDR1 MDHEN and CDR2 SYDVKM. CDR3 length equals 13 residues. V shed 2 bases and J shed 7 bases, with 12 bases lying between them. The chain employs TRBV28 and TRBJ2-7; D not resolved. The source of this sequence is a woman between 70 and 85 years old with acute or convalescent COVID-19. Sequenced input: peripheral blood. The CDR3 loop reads CASSLSGQDEQYF. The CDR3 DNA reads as TGTGCCAGCAGTTTAAGTGGCCAGGATGAGCAGTACTTC.